This note documents a single TCR beta chain sequence. CDR1 and CDR2 from the germline V gene are SGHNT and YYREEE (reference sequence). The CDR3 consists of 15 residues. Trimming took 6 bases from V and 1 from J; bases not matched to a gene: 8. Repertoires were generated with immunoSEQ multiplex PCR, while TCRdb's copy carries only in-frame clones and drops some. The table records 120,000 or so clones, approximately 90% of them present only once. This entry belongs to a study of cytomegalovirus exposure and HLA in healthy donors. The sequence derives from a woman aged 18-29 years in good health and CMV-seronegative. The V gene is TRBV5-4, the J gene TRBJ1-2; 8 nucleotides match TRBD1. Sequenced: PBMCs. In DNA, the CDR3 is TGTGCCAGCACCACAAACAGGGGGAATAACTATGGCTACACCTTC. Translated, it gives CASTTNRGNNYGYTF.